This entry concerns a single T cell receptor beta chain. The sample originates from a study of blood T cell repertoires in COVID-19. CDR3 length: 16 residues. The germline CDR1 and CDR2 sequences are MGHRA and YSYEKL. V lost 1 base to trimming and J lost 2 bases; unmatched junction nucleotides: 5. This table comes from immunoSEQ multiplex PCR, and its TCRdb copy is limited to in-frame clones, with some not included. The sample lists 100,000 or so clones; about four fifths were seen once. The sample comprised peripheral blood. The origin of this receptor is a woman aged 80 or over with acute or convalescent COVID-19. The rearrangement links TRBV4-1 to TRBJ2-5; 9 bases map to TRBD1. The CDR3 loop reads CASSQAGTGRQETQYF. The DNA of the CDR3 is TGCGCCAGCAGCCAAGCCGGGACAGGGCGTCAAGAGACCCAGTACTTC.